This entry lists 9 T cell receptor beta chains sequenced from one sample in a study of cytomegalovirus exposure and HLA in healthy donors. Both 60 Vbeta primers and 13 Jbeta primers went into the PCR. Profiling relied on immunoSEQ multiplex PCR, and the TCRdb table lists in-frame clones only, not all of them. The top ten hold roughly 0.8% of the sample, which has 99,000 or so clones, nearly 15% seen once. Sequenced input: PBMCs. The origin of the receptors is a female donor in good health and CMV-seronegative.

This clone showed up just a few times. V gene TRBV7-2 combines with J gene TRBJ1-1; D not resolved. This CDR3 spans 11 amino acids. Trimming shortened V by 6 bases and J by 6 bases, and 8 bases separated the two germline ends. CDR1 and CDR2 from the germline V gene are SGHTA and FQGNSA. CDR3 protein: CASRYGSEAFF. The DNA for the CDR3 is TGTGCCAGCAGGTACGGGTCTGAAGCTTTCTTT.

The chain couples TRBV2 to TRBJ2-2; 8 bases agree with TRBD2. The ends lost 4 bases at V and 1 base at J; junction bases unmatched: 5. The CDR3 totals 16 residues. The germline V gene encodes CDR1 SNHLY and CDR2 FYNNEI. CDR3 DNA sequence: TGTGCCAGCAGTGTCTCGAGCGGGAGGAACACCGGGGAGCTGTTTTTT. Protein product: CASSVSSGRNTGELFF. The variable domain in full, with the rest retrieved from reference TRBV2 and TRBJ2-2, is EPEVTQTPSHQVTQMGQEVILRCVPISNHLYFYWYRQILGQKVEFLVSFYNNEISEKSEIFDDQFSVERPDGSNFTLKIRSTKLEDSAMYFCASSVSSGRNTGELFFGEGSRLTVL.

A few counts support this clone. The V gene is TRBV5-6, the J gene TRBJ1-2; TRBD1 might be the D (6 bases). There are 15 residues in the CDR3. Trimming cost V 3 bases and J 0 bases, with 12 bases left between them. The germline gives CDR1 SGHDT, CDR2 YYEEEE. The CDR3 reads CASSSTGTANYGYTF. The DNA of the CDR3 is TGTGCCAGCAGCTCTACAGGGACCGCTAACTATGGCTACACCTTC. The full variable domain, with the rest looked up from reference TRBV5-6 and TRBJ1-2, is DAGVTQSPTHLIKTRGQQVTLRCSPKSGHDTVSWYQQALGQGPQFIFQYYEEEERQRGNFPDRFSGHQFPNYSSELNVNALLLGDSALYLCASSSTGTANYGYTFGSGTRLTVV.

This clone was counted a few times. The chain uses TRBV7-2 and TRBJ2-7, with TRBD2 matching 14 bases. The CDR3 runs to 18 residues. Germline loops: CDR1 SGHTA, CDR2 FQGNSA. V trimming: 5 bases; J trimming: 7 bases; junction bases outside the gene matches: 16. The CDR3, as DNA: TGTGCCAGCAGCCTAGGGGGCAGAAGACTAGCGGGAGGGGGAGAGCAGTACTTC. Encoded protein: CASSLGGRRLAGGGEQYF.

The J gene is TRBJ1-5, the V gene TRBV5-8; tentative D call: TRBD1 (6 bases). V dropped 4 bases and J dropped 5 bases, with 13 bases sitting between them. The CDR3 totals 14 residues. CDR1 is SGHTS and CDR2 is YDEGEE in the germline V gene. The CDR3 DNA reads TGTGCCAGCAGCCCGGGGACAATTTATCAGCCCCAGCATTTT. Protein: CASSPGTIYQPQHF.

J is TRBJ2-7 and V is TRBV6-5, with a possible D match to TRBD2 (6 bases). V was shortened by 6 bases and J by 3 bases, with 9 bases between the two germline ends. Germline V lookup: CDR1 MNHEY, CDR2 SVGAGI. The CDR3 runs to 12 residues. CDR3 sequence reads: CASSRGNYEQYF. CDR3 nucleotides: TGTGCCAGCAGCCGCGGGAACTACGAGCAGTACTTC.

This clone came up a few times. The J gene is TRBJ2-2, the V gene TRBV7-9; D possibly corresponds to TRBD2 (5 bases). The germline V gene encodes CDR1 SEHNR and CDR2 FQNEAQ (reference sequence). This CDR3 spans 14 amino acids. Trimming took 1 base from V and 8 from J, leaving 11 bases between them. For the CDR3, the DNA is TGTGCCAGCAGCTTAGATCCGGGATGGGGGGAGCTGTTTTTT. Amino acids: CASSLDPGWGELFF.

CDR3 sequence: CASSLVASGRFSGANVLTF. Written as DNA, the CDR3 is TGCGCCAGCAGCTTGGTTGCTAGCGGGAGGTTCTCTGGGGCCAACGTCCTGACTTTC. V usage is TRBV5-1 and J usage is TRBJ2-6, with TRBD2 matching 11 bases. Germline CDR1 is SGHRS and CDR2 is YFSETQ. The CDR3 is made up of 19 amino acids. After removal of 0 bases from V and 0 bases from J, the junction contained 5 bases not matched to a gene.

This clone showed up just a few times. The gene calls are TRBV28 and TRBJ1-2, with 7 bases matching TRBD1. The CDR3 sequence is 15 residues long. Germline V lookup: CDR1 MDHEN, CDR2 SYDVKM. The V segment lost 3 bases and the J segment 4 bases; nucleotides outside the gene matches: 8. CDR3 bases: TGTGCCAGCAGTTTTTACAGGGGTCTCGGCTATGGCTACACCTTC. Translating gives CASSFYRGLGYGYTF.